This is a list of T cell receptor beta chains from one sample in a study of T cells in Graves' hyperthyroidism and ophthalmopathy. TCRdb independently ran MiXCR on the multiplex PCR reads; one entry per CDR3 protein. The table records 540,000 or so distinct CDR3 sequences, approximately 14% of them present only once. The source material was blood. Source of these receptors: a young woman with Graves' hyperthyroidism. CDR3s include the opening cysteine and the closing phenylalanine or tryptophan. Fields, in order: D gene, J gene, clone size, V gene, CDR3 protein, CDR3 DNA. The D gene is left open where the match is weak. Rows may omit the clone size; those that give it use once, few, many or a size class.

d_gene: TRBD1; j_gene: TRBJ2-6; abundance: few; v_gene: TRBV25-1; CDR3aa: CASSEGTGLSGANVLTF; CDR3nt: TGTGCCAGCAGTGAAGGGACAGGGCTCTCTGGGGCCAACGTCCTGACTTTC
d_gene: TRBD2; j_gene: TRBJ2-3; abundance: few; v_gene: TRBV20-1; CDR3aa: CTALAGGVDTQYF; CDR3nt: TGCACTGCCCTAGCGGGGGGGGTGGATACGCAGTATTTT
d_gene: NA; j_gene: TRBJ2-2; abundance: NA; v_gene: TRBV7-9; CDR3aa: CASSFFDPRLTGELFF; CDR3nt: TGTGCCAGCAGCTTTTTCGACCCCCGACTTACCGGGGAGCTGTTTTTT
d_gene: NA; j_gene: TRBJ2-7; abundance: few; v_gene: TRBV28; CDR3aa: CASSQTGKTEQYF; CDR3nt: TGTGCCAGCAGTCAGACTGGCAAAACCGAGCAGTACTTC
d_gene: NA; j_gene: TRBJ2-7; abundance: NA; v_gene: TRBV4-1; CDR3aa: CASSQGINSYEQYF; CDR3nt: TGCGCCAGCAGCCAAGGAATAAACTCCTACGAGCAGTACTTC
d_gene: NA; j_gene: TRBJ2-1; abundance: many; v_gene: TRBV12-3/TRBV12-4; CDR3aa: CASSFPGHHNEQFF; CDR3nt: TGTGCCAGCAGTTTCCCGGGACACCACAATGAGCAGTTCTTC
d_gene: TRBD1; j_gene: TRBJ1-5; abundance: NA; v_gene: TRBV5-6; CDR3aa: CASSLGGQGFNQPQHF; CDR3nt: TGTGCCAGCAGCTTGGGCGGACAGGGCTTCAATCAGCCCCAGCATTTT
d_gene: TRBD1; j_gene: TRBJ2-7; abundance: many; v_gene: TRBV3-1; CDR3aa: CASSHTGQGRSEQYF; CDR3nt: TGTGCCAGCAGCCACACGGGACAGGGACGCAGCGAGCAGTACTTC
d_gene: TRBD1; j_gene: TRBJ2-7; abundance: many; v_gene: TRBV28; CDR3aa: CASSDRGPYEQYF; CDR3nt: TGTGCCAGCTCGGACAGGGGGCCTTACGAGCAGTACTTC
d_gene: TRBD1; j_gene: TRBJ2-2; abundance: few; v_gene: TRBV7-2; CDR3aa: CASSFGQGYTGELFF; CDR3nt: TGTGCCAGCAGCTTCGGACAGGGGTACACCGGGGAGCTGTTTTTT
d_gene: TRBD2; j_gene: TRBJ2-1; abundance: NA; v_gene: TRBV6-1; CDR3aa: CASSPTSGIGSYNEQFF; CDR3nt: TGTGCCAGCAGTCCGACTAGCGGGATAGGTTCCTACAATGAGCAGTTCTTC
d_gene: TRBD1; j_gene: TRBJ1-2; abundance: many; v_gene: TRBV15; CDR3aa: CATSPGTDYGYTF; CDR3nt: TGTGCCACCAGTCCAGGGACAGACTATGGCTACACCTTC
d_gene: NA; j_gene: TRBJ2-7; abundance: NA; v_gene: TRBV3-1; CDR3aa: CASSRGPGQLNYEQYF; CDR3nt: TGTGCCAGCAGCCGAGGGCCCGGACAGCTAAACTACGAGCAGTACTTC
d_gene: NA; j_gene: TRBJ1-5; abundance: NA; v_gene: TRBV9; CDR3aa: CASSVEGGSQPQHF; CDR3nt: TGTGCCAGCAGCGTAGAGGGAGGTAGTCAGCCCCAGCATTTT
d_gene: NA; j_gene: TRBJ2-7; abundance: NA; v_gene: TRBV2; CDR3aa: CASSEAWGPHYEQYF; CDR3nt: TGTGCCAGCAGTGAAGCTTGGGGACCACACTACGAGCAGTACTTC
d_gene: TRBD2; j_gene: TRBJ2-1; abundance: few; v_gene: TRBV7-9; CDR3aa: CASSLGVAGVGPGEQFF; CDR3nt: TGTGCCAGCAGCTTAGGGGTAGCGGGAGTAGGCCCCGGTGAGCAGTTCTTC
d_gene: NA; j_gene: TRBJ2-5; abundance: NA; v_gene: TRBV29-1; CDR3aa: CSVAIGRMEETQYF; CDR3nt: TGCAGCGTTGCAATCGGACGGATGGAAGAGACCCAGTACTTC
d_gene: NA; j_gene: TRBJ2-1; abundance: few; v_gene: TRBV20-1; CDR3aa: CSASWYYNEQFF; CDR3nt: TGCAGTGCTAGCTGGTATTACAATGAGCAGTTCTTC
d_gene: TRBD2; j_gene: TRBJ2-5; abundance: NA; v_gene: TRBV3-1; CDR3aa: CASSPRTLAGVETQYF; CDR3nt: TGTGCCAGCAGCCCTCGCACACTAGCGGGAGTAGAGACCCAGTACTTC
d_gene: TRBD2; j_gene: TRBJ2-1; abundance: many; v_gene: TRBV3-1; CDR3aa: CASSQETAGRYNEQFF; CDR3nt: TGTGCCAGCAGCCAAGAAACAGCGGGGAGGTACAATGAGCAGTTCTTC
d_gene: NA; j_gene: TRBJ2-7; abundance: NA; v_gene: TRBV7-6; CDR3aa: CASSSGNTLYEQYF; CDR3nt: TGTGCCAGCAGCTCCGGCAACACCCTCTACGAGCAGTACTTC
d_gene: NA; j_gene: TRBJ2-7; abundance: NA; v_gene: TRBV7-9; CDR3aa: CASSSPDEQYF; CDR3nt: TGTGCCAGCAGCTCCCCGGACGAGCAGTACTTC
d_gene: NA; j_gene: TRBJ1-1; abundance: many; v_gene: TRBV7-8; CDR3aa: CASSLFAGNTEAFF; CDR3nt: TGTGCCAGCAGCTTATTTGCGGGGAACACTGAAGCTTTCTTT